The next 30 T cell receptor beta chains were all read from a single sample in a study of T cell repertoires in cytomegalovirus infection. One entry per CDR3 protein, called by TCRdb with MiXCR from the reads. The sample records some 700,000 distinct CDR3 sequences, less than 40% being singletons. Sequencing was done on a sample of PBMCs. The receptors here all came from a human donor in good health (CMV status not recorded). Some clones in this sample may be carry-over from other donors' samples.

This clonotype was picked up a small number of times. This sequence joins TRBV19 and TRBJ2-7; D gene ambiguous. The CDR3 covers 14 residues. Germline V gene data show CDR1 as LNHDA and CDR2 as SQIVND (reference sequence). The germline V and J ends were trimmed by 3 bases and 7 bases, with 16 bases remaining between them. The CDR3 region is CASSIEVSAGEQYF. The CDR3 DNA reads TGTGCCAGTAGTATTGAAGTTTCCGCCGGGGAGCAGTACTTC.

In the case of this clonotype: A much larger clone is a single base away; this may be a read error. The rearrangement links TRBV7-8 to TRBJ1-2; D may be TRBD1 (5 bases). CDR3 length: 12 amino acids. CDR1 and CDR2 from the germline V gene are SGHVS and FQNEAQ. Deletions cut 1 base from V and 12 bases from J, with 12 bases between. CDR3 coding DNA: TGTGCCAGCAGCTTAGTTGGGGGAGGCCACACCTTC. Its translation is CASSLVGGGHTF.

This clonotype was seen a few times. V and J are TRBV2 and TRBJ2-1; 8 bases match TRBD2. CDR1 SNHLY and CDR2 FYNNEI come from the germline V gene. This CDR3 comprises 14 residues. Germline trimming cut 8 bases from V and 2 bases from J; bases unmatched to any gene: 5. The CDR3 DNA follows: TGTGCCAGCTGCTCGCGGGGGGCCTACAATGAGCAGTTCTTC. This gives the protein CASCSRGAYNEQFF. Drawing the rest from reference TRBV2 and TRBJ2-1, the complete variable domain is EPEVTQTPSHQVTQMGQEVILRCVPISNHLYFYWYRQILGQKVEFLVSFYNNEISEKSEIFDDQFSVERPDGSNFTLKIRSTKLEDSAMYFCASCSRGAYNEQFFGPGTRLTVL.

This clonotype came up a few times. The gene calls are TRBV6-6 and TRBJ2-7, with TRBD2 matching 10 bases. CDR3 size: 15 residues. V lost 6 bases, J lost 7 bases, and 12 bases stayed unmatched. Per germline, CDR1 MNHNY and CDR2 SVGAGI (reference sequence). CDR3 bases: TGTGCCAGCAGCGGCAAGGTAGCGGGAGGCCGAGAGCAGTACTTC. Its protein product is CASSGKVAGGREQYF.

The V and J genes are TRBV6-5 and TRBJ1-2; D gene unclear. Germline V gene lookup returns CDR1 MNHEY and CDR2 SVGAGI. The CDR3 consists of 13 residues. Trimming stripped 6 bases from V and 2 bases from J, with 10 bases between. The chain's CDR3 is CASRERLNYGYTF. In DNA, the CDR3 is TGTGCCAGCAGGGAGAGATTAAACTATGGCTACACCTTC.

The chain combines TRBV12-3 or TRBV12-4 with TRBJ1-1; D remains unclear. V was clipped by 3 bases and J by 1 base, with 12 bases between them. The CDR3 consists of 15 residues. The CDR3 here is CASSFFSPQNTEAFF. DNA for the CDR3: TGTGCCAGCAGTTTTTTCTCTCCTCAGAACACTGAAGCTTTCTTT.

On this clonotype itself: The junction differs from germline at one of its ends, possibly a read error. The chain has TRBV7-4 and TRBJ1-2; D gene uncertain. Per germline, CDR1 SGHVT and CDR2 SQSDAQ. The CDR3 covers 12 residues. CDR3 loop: CASSSGSYGYSF. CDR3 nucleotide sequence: TGTGCCAGCAGCTCGGGATCGTATGGCTACTCCTTC.

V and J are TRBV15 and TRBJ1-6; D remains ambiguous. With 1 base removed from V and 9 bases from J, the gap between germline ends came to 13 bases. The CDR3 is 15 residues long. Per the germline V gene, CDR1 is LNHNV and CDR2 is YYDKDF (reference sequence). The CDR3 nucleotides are TGTGCCACCAGCAGAGGAACGGGATACACTTCACCCCTCCACTTT. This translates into CATSRGTGYTSPLHF. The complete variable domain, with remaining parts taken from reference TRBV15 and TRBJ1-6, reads DAMVIQNPRYQVTQFGKPVTLSCSQTLNHNVMYWYQQKSSQAPKLLFHYYDKDFNNEADTPDNFQSRRPNTSFCFLDIRSPGLGDTAMYLCATSRGTGYTSPLHFGNGTRLTVT.

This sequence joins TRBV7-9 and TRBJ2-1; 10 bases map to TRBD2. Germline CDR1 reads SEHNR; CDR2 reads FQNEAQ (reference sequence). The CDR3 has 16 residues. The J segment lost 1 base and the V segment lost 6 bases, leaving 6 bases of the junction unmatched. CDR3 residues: CASRPVAGGSYNEQFF. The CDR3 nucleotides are TGTGCCAGCAGACCCGTAGCGGGGGGTTCCTACAATGAGCAGTTCTTC.

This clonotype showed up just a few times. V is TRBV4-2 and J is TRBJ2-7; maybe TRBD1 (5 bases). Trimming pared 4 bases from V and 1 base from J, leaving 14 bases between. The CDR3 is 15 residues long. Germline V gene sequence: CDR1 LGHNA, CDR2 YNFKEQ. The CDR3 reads CASSPDIRRSYEQYF. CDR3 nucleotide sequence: TGTGCCAGCAGCCCGGACATTCGTCGGTCCTACGAGCAGTACTTC.

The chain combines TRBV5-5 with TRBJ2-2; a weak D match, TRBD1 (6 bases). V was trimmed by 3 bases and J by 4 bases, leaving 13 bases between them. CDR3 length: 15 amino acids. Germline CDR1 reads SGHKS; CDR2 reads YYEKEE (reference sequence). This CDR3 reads CASSSSGVSTGELFF. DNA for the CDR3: TGTGCCAGCAGCTCTTCAGGGGTATCCACCGGGGAGCTGTTTTTT. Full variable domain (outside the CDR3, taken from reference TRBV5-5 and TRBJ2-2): DAGVTQSPTHLIKTRGQQVTLRCSPISGHKSVSWYQQVLGQGPQFIFQYYEKEERGRGNFPDRFSARQFPNYSSELNVNALLLGDSALYLCASSSSGVSTGELFFGEGSRLTVL.

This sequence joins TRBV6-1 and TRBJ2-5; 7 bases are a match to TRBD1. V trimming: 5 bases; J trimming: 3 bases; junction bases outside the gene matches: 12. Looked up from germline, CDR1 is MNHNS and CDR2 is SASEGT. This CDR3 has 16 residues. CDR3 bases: TGTGCCAGCAGTTACAATGACAGGGTGGCGGAAGAGACCCAGTACTTC. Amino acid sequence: CASSYNDRVAEETQYF.

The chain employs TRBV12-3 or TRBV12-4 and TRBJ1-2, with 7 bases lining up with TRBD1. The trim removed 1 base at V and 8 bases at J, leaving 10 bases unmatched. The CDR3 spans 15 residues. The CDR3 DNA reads TGTGCCAGCAGTTTAGTTGGGACAGCCCGATGGGGCTACACCTTC. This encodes CASSLVGTARWGYTF.

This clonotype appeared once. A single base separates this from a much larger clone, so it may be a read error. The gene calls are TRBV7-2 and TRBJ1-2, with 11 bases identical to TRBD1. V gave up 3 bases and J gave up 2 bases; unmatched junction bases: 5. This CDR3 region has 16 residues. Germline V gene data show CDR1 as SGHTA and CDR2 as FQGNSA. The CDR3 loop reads CASSFARDRGNYGYTF. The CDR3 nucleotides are TGTGCCAGCAGCTTCGCCCGGGACAGGGGGAACTATGGCTACACCTTC.

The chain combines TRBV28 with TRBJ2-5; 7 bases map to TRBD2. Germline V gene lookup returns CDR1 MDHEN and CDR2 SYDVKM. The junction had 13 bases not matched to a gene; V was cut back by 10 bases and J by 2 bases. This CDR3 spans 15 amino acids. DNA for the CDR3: TGTGCCACCATCCAGAGTGGTAGCGGGCAAGAGACCCAGTACTTC. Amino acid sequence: CATIQSGSGQETQYF. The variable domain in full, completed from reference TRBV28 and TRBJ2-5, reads DVKVTQSSRYLVKRTGEKVFLECVQDMDHENMFWYRQDPGLGLRLIYFSYDVKMKEKGDIPEGYSVSREKKERFSLILESASTNQTSMYLCATIQSGSGQETQYFGPGTRLLVL.

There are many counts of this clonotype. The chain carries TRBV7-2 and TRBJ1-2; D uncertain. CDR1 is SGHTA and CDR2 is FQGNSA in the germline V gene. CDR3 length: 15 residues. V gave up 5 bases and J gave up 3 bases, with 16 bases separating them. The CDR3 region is CASSEGNGPYYGYTF. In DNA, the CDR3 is TGTGCCAGCAGCGAGGGAAACGGACCTTACTATGGCTACACCTTC.

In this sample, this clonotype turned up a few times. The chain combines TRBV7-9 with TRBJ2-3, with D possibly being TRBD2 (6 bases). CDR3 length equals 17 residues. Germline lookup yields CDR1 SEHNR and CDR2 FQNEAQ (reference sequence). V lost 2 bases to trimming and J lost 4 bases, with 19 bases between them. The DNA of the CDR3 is TGTGCCAGCAGCTTATCCCCCCGGGCGGGGCGGGCAGATACGCAGTATTTT. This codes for CASSLSPRAGRADTQYF.

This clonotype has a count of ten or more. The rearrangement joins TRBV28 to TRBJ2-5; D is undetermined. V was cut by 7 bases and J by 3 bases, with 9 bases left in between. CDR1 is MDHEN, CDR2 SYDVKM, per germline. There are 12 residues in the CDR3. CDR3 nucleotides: TGTGCCAGCAAAGGCGGAGAAGAGACCCAGTACTTC. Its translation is CASKGGEETQYF.

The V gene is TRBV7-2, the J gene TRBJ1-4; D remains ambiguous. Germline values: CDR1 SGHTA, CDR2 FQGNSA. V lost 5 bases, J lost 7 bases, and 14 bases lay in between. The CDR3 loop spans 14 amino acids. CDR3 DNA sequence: TGTGCCAGCAGCCCCGGGAGGTTGGCTGAAAAACTGTTTTTT. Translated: CASSPGRLAEKLFF.

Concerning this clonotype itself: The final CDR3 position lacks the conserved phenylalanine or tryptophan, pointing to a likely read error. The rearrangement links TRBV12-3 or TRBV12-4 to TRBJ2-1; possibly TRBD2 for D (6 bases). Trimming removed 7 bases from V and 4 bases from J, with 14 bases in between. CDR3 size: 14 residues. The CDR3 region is CASTLGGPYNEQFL. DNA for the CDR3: TGTGCCAGCACCTTGGGGGGTCCTTACAATGAGCAGTTCTTA.

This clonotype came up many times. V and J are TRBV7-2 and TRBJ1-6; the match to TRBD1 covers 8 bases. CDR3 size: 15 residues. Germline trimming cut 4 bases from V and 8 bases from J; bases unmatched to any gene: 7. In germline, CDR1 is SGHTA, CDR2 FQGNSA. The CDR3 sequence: CASSSRDRMYSPLHF. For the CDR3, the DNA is TGTGCCAGCAGCTCCCGGGACAGGATGTATTCACCCCTCCACTTT.

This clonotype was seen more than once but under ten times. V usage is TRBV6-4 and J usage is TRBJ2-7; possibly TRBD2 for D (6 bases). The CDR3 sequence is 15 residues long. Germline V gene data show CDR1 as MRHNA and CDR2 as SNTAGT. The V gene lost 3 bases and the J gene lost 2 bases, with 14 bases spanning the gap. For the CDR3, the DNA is TGTGCCAGCAGTGAAGGGGTCGGGGGTCCCTACGAGCAGTACTTC. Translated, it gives CASSEGVGGPYEQYF.

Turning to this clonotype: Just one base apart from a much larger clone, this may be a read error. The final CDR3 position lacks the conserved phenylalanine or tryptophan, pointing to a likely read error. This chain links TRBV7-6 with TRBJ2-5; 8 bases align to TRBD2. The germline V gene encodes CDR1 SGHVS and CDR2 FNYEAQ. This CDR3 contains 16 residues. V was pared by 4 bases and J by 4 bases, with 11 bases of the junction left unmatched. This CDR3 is CASSSPGRAWRETQYL. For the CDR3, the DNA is TGTGCCAGCAGCTCCCCCGGGAGGGCCTGGAGAGAGACCCAGTACTTA.

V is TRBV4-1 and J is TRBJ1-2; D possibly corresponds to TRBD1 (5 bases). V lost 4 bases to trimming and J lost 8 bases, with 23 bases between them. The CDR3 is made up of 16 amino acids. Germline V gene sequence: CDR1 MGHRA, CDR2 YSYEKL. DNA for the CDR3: TGCGCCAGCAGCCCTCATACCGGACAACTAATAGAAGGCTACACCTTC. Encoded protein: CASSPHTGQLIEGYTF.

CDR3: CASSQDEWNTEAFF. CDR3 nucleotide sequence: TGCGCCAGCAGCCAAGATGAGTGGAACACTGAAGCTTTCTTT. The chain combines TRBV4-1 with TRBJ1-1; the D is unclear. CDR3 length: 14 residues. Germline CDR1 MGHRA, CDR2 YSYEKL. The V end was cut by 0 bases, the J end by 1 base, with 6 bases between.

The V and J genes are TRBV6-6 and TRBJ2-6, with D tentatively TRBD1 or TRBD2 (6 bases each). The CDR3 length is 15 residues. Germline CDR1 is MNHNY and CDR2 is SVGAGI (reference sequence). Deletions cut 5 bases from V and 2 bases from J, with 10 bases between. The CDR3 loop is CASSAGGTGANVLTF. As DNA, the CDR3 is TGTGCCAGCAGTGCCGGGGGCACTGGGGCCAACGTCCTGACTTTC.

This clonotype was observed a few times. CDR3 amino acids: CASSELTSSTGELFF. The DNA of the CDR3 is TGTGCCAGCAGTGAGCTGACTAGCAGCACCGGGGAGCTGTTTTTT. V and J are TRBV6-1 and TRBJ2-2, with 7 bases fitting TRBD2. CDR1 and CDR2 from the germline V gene are MNHNS and SASEGT. The CDR3 contains 15 residues. The junction had 5 bases not matched to a gene; V was cut back by 3 bases and J by 4 bases.

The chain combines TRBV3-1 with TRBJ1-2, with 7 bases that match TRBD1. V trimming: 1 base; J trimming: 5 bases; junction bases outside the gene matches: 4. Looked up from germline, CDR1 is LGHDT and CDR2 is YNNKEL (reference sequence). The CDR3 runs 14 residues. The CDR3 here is CASSQGLTGYGYTF. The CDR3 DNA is TGTGCCAGCAGCCAAGGGCTGACAGGGTATGGCTACACCTTC.

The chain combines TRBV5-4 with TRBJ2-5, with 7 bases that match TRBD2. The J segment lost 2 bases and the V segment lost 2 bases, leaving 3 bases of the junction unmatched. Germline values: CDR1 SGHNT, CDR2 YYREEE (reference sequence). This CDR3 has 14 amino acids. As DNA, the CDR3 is TGTGCCAGCAGCTTTGGACTAGATCAAGAGACCCAGTACTTC. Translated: CASSFGLDQETQYF.

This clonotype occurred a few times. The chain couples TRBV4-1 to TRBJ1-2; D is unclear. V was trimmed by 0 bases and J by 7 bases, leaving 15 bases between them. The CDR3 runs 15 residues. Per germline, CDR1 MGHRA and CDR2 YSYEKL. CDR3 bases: TGCGCCAGCAGCCAAGATGGCTCCGGGAAAGGTGGCTACACCTTC. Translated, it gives CASSQDGSGKGGYTF.